A selection of T cell receptor beta chains follows, all from one sample in a study. One entry per CDR3 protein results from TCRdb running MiXCR on the 5' RACE reads. In the table there are roughly 57,000 distinct CDR3 sequences, around 20% of which are singletons. Sequenced: tumor-infiltrating Tregs sorted from the breast tumor. These receptors all come from a female donor with breast cancer. CDR3s include the opening cysteine and the closing phenylalanine or tryptophan. Fields, in order: clone size, J gene, V gene, D gene, CDR3 protein, CDR3 DNA. A D gene is named only where the DNA matches it firmly. Clone size is given for some rows only: seen once, a few or many times, or a class if the clone is expanded.

abundance: .
j_gene: TRBJ2-7
v_gene: TRBV4-2
d_gene: TRBD1
CDR3aa: CASSQEVGQGSYEQYF
CDR3nt: TGTGCCAGCAGCCAAGAGGTGGGACAGGGATCCTACGAGCAGTACTTC

abundance: few
j_gene: TRBJ1-2
v_gene: TRBV7-9
d_gene: TRBD1
CDR3aa: CASSLATGDGYTF
CDR3nt: TGTGCCAGCAGCTTAGCGACAGGGGATGGCTACACCTTC

abundance: few
j_gene: TRBJ1-1
v_gene: TRBV5-4
d_gene: .
CDR3aa: CASSSTGRLRTEAFF
CDR3nt: TGTGCCAGCAGTTCCACAGGACGGTTGCGAACTGAAGCTTTCTTT

abundance: .
j_gene: TRBJ1-4
v_gene: TRBV7-2
d_gene: .
CDR3aa: CASSLVPRVAEKLFF
CDR3nt: TGTGCCAGCAGCTTAGTCCCCAGGGTTGCTGAAAAACTGTTTTTT

abundance: few
j_gene: TRBJ2-1
v_gene: TRBV3-1
d_gene: .
CDR3aa: CASSLTRGNNEQFF
CDR3nt: TGTGCCAGCAGCCTGACGAGGGGCAACAATGAGCAGTTCTTC

abundance: few
j_gene: TRBJ1-2
v_gene: TRBV10-3
d_gene: .
CDR3aa: CAISDESRAGAGGYTF
CDR3nt: TGTGCCATCAGTGATGAAAGTAGGGCAGGGGCAGGTGGCTACACCTTC

abundance: few
j_gene: TRBJ2-3
v_gene: TRBV7-3
d_gene: .
CDR3aa: CASSDRAAPTDTQCF
CDR3nt: TGTGCCAGCAGCGACCGGGCCGCACCCACAGATACGCAGTGTTTT

abundance: .
j_gene: TRBJ1-2
v_gene: TRBV5-1
d_gene: TRBD1
CDR3aa: CASSMDRVNDNYGYTF
CDR3nt: TGCGCCAGCAGCATGGACAGGGTAAATGACAACTATGGCTACACCTTC

abundance: many
j_gene: TRBJ1-6
v_gene: TRBV12-3/TRBV12-4
d_gene: .
CDR3aa: CASSLWHRDSPLHF
CDR3nt: TGTGCCAGCAGTTTGTGGCACAGGGATTCACCCCTCCACTTT

abundance: many
j_gene: TRBJ2-3
v_gene: TRBV30
d_gene: .
CDR3aa: CAWSVHQIRTDTQYF
CDR3nt: TGTGCCTGGAGTGTACATCAGATTCGCACAGATACGCAGTATTTT

abundance: few
j_gene: TRBJ2-5
v_gene: TRBV3-1
d_gene: TRBD1
CDR3aa: CASSKDRVQETQYF
CDR3nt: TGTGCCAGCAGCAAAGACAGGGTGCAAGAGACCCAGTACTTC

abundance: few
j_gene: TRBJ2-7
v_gene: TRBV20-1
d_gene: .
CDR3aa: CSARDQVIYEQYF
CDR3nt: TGCAGTGCTAGAGATCAAGTAATTTACGAGCAGTACTTC

abundance: few
j_gene: TRBJ2-1
v_gene: TRBV5-1
d_gene: TRBD2
CDR3aa: CASSTSGGHNEQFF
CDR3nt: TGCGCCAGCAGTACTAGCGGGGGCCACAATGAGCAGTTCTTC

abundance: .
j_gene: TRBJ1-4
v_gene: TRBV4-1
d_gene: .
CDR3aa: CASSQGGGAGEKLFF
CDR3nt: TGCGCCAGCAGCCAAGGTGGGGGGGCTGGTGAAAAACTGTTTTTT

abundance: .
j_gene: TRBJ1-2
v_gene: TRBV28
d_gene: .
CDR3aa: CASTALAVSTGYTF
CDR3nt: TGTGCCAGCACCGCTTTGGCAGTTAGTACTGGCTACACCTTC

abundance: few
j_gene: TRBJ1-1
v_gene: TRBV5-1
d_gene: .
CDR3aa: CASSLEGGGEAFF
CDR3nt: TGCGCCAGCAGCTTGGAAGGCGGGGGTGAAGCTTTCTTT

abundance: many
j_gene: TRBJ2-5
v_gene: TRBV7-3
d_gene: TRBD1
CDR3aa: CASSSSGGRQETQYF
CDR3nt: TGTGCCAGCAGCTCCTCAGGGGGCCGCCAAGAGACCCAGTACTTC

abundance: .
j_gene: TRBJ2-3
v_gene: TRBV5-1
d_gene: .
CDR3aa: CASSLAGEDTQYF
CDR3nt: TGCGCCAGCAGCTTGGCAGGCGAAGATACGCAGTATTTT

abundance: few
j_gene: TRBJ1-5
v_gene: TRBV15
d_gene: .
CDR3aa: CATSREWGLGEPQHF
CDR3nt: TGTGCCACCAGCAGAGAATGGGGGCTAGGTGAGCCCCAGCATTTT

abundance: many
j_gene: TRBJ1-2
v_gene: TRBV4-2
d_gene: TRBD1
CDR3aa: CASSQTDRGRYGYTF
CDR3nt: TGTGCCAGCAGCCAAACAGACAGGGGGCGGTATGGCTACACCTTC

abundance: .
j_gene: TRBJ2-2
v_gene: TRBV6-1
d_gene: .
CDR3aa: CASSGGIGELFF
CDR3nt: TGTGCCAGCAGTGGGGGGATCGGGGAGCTGTTTTTT

abundance: few
j_gene: TRBJ2-7
v_gene: TRBV5-1
d_gene: TRBD1
CDR3aa: CASSLIEGAYEQYF
CDR3nt: TGCGCCAGCAGCTTAATCGAGGGGGCGTACGAGCAGTACTTC

abundance: .
j_gene: TRBJ1-4
v_gene: TRBV5-4
d_gene: TRBD1
CDR3aa: CASSLASTGGSEKLFF
CDR3nt: TGTGCCAGCAGCTTGGCTTCTACAGGGGGATCAGAAAAACTGTTTTTT

abundance: .
j_gene: TRBJ1-1
v_gene: TRBV24-1
d_gene: .
CDR3aa: CAVQTKNTEAFF
CDR3nt: TGTGCCGTCCAAACCAAGAACACTGAAGCTTTCTTT

abundance: few
j_gene: TRBJ2-3
v_gene: TRBV5-1
d_gene: .
CDR3aa: CASSLEGVDGTDTQYF
CDR3nt: TGCGCCAGCAGCTTGGAAGGGGTGGACGGCACAGATACGCAGTATTTT

abundance: .
j_gene: TRBJ1-6
v_gene: TRBV12-3/TRBV12-4
d_gene: .
CDR3aa: CASSPRSHSPLHF
CDR3nt: TGCGCCAGCAGTCCTAGGAGTCATTCACCCCTCCACTTT

abundance: .
j_gene: TRBJ2-1
v_gene: TRBV7-2
d_gene: .
CDR3aa: CASSLAVGPLFPNEQFF
CDR3nt: TGTGCCAGCAGCTTAGCTGTAGGCCCACTTTTTCCCAATGAGCAGTTCTTC

abundance: .
j_gene: TRBJ1-2
v_gene: TRBV6-5
d_gene: .
CDR3aa: CASKSPDVTARGYTF
CDR3nt: TGTGCCAGCAAAAGTCCGGATGTGACGGCGAGGGGCTACACCTTC

abundance: .
j_gene: TRBJ2-7
v_gene: TRBV30
d_gene: TRBD2
CDR3aa: CASTGTIMYEQYF
CDR3nt: TGTGCCTCCACCGGGACTATCATGTACGAGCAGTACTTC

abundance: .
j_gene: TRBJ2-7
v_gene: TRBV29-1
d_gene: TRBD2
CDR3aa: CSVNPGGSSYEQYF
CDR3nt: TGCAGCGTGAATCCCGGGGGGAGCTCCTACGAGCAGTACTTC

abundance: few
j_gene: TRBJ1-1
v_gene: TRBV6-2/TRBV6-3
d_gene: .
CDR3aa: CASSYSTPGPNTEAFF
CDR3nt: TGTGCCAGCAGTTACTCGACACCGGGGCCGAACACTGAAGCTTTCTTT

abundance: many
j_gene: TRBJ2-5
v_gene: TRBV7-9
d_gene: TRBD2
CDR3aa: CASSWGGGQETQYF
CDR3nt: TGTGCCAGCAGCTGGGGGGGTGGACAAGAGACCCAGTACTTC

abundance: few
j_gene: TRBJ1-2
v_gene: TRBV5-1
d_gene: .
CDR3aa: CASSSDPNYGYTF
CDR3nt: TGCGCCAGCAGCTCGGACCCTAACTATGGCTACACCTTC

abundance: .
j_gene: TRBJ2-6
v_gene: TRBV5-1
d_gene: .
CDR3aa: CASSLSFSSGANVLTF
CDR3nt: TGCGCCAGCAGCTTGTCGTTTTCGTCTGGGGCCAACGTCCTGACTTTC

abundance: few
j_gene: TRBJ1-5
v_gene: TRBV2
d_gene: .
CDR3aa: CASSEGWTGKEPQHF
CDR3nt: TGTGCCAGCAGTGAAGGGTGGACCGGGAAGGAGCCCCAGCATTTT

abundance: many
j_gene: TRBJ1-1
v_gene: TRBV20-1
d_gene: .
CDR3aa: CSAPLIDGTEAFF
CDR3nt: TGCAGTGCCCCTCTCATCGACGGCACTGAAGCTTTCTTT

abundance: once
j_gene: TRBJ2-3
v_gene: TRBV3-1
d_gene: TRBD2
CDR3aa: CASSQLVAGAVDTQYF
CDR3nt: TGTGCCAGCAGCCAACTCGTAGCGGGAGCCGTAGATACGCAGTATTTT

abundance: .
j_gene: TRBJ2-7
v_gene: TRBV3-1
d_gene: TRBD2
CDR3aa: CASSQDMGGGEQYF
CDR3nt: TGTGCCAGCAGCCAAGATATGGGCGGGGGCGAGCAGTACTTC

abundance: .
j_gene: TRBJ1-2
v_gene: TRBV25-1
d_gene: .
CDR3aa: CASSEVVGRPLGYTF
CDR3nt: TGTGCCAGCAGTGAGGTCGTTGGGAGACCTCTTGGCTACACCTTC

abundance: few
j_gene: TRBJ1-2
v_gene: TRBV28
d_gene: .
CDR3aa: CASSTPMTGGALYGYTF
CDR3nt: TGTGCCAGCAGTACACCGATGACGGGGGGGGCGCTCTATGGCTACACCTTC

abundance: many
j_gene: TRBJ2-1
v_gene: TRBV7-8
d_gene: .
CDR3aa: CASKETIFLFYEQFF
CDR3nt: TGTGCCAGCAAAGAGACTATCTTCTTATTCTATGAGCAGTTCTTC

abundance: .
j_gene: TRBJ2-2
v_gene: TRBV20-1
d_gene: .
CDR3aa: CSAREQTGTGELFF
CDR3nt: TGCAGTGCTAGAGAGCAAACAGGGACCGGGGAGCTGTTTTTT

abundance: once
j_gene: TRBJ2-6
v_gene: TRBV4-3
d_gene: .
CDR3aa: CSSSQAWGTGANVLTF
CDR3nt: TGCTCCAGCAGCCAAGCTTGGGGTACTGGGGCCAACGTCCTGACTTTC

abundance: .
j_gene: TRBJ2-2
v_gene: TRBV29-1
d_gene: .
CDR3aa: CSVLNGSTGELFF
CDR3nt: TGCAGCGTCCTAAACGGAAGCACCGGGGAGCTGTTTTTT

abundance: few
j_gene: TRBJ2-1
v_gene: TRBV4-2
d_gene: .
CDR3aa: CASSPSGTYNEQFF
CDR3nt: TGTGCCAGCAGCCCCAGCGGCACCTACAATGAGCAGTTCTTC

abundance: few
j_gene: TRBJ1-4
v_gene: TRBV5-1
d_gene: .
CDR3aa: CASSLQGFHEKLFF
CDR3nt: TGCGCCAGCAGCTTGCAGGGCTTCCACGAAAAACTGTTTTTT

abundance: .
j_gene: TRBJ1-1
v_gene: TRBV29-1
d_gene: .
CDR3aa: CSAADGVNTEAFF
CDR3nt: TGCAGCGCCGCGGATGGGGTGAACACTGAAGCTTTCTTT

abundance: few
j_gene: TRBJ2-3
v_gene: TRBV10-1
d_gene: TRBD2
CDR3aa: CASSLAGGPSDTQYF
CDR3nt: TGCGCCAGCAGCTTAGCGGGAGGGCCCTCAGATACGCAGTATTTT

abundance: few
j_gene: TRBJ2-2
v_gene: TRBV10-2
d_gene: .
CDR3aa: CASSVVPDTGELFF
CDR3nt: TGCGCCAGCAGTGTTGTCCCAGACACCGGGGAGCTGTTTTTT

abundance: .
j_gene: TRBJ2-2
v_gene: TRBV4-2
d_gene: .
CDR3aa: CASGAGFTGELFF
CDR3nt: TGTGCCAGCGGGGCGGGATTCACCGGGGAGCTGTTTTTT

abundance: few
j_gene: TRBJ2-2
v_gene: TRBV4-1
d_gene: .
CDR3aa: CASSQLDLVAVGELFF
CDR3nt: TGCGCCAGCAGCCAATTAGACCTAGTGGCGGTGGGGGAGCTGTTTTTT

abundance: .
j_gene: TRBJ2-7
v_gene: TRBV7-2
d_gene: TRBD2
CDR3aa: CASSLWGGDEQYF
CDR3nt: TGTGCCAGCAGCCTATGGGGGGGTGACGAGCAGTACTTC

abundance: few
j_gene: TRBJ2-1
v_gene: TRBV5-8
d_gene: TRBD1
CDR3aa: CASSLGTGGQNEQFF
CDR3nt: TGTGCCAGCAGCCTGGGGACAGGGGGCCAAAATGAGCAGTTCTTC